The TCR beta chain under discussion was sequenced for a study of response to subunit inactivated influenza vaccine. Study outcomes and limitations: The authors suggested that few new T cells are recruited per seasonal influenza vaccination.

For this clonotype: Its cognate antigen is unknown.

One entry per CDR3 protein results from TCRdb running MiXCR on the RT-PCR reads. The sample consists of approximately 680,000 distinct CDR3 sequences, 15% to 18% of them appearing once. Sequenced here: PBMCs from blood, sampled 11 to 12 days after vaccination. This receptor was obtained from a man aged 50-60 years who received an inactivated influenza vaccine.

CDR3 DNA: TGTGCCAGCAGTTACGACAGGGGCATCTACGAGCAGTACTTC. It codes for CASSYDRGIYEQYF. The chain recombines TRBV6-5 with TRBJ2-7; 8 nucleotides agree with TRBD1. This CDR3 is built from 14 residues. The germline CDR1 and CDR2 sequences are MNHEY and SVGAGI. J lost 3 bases, V lost 2 bases, and 3 bases had no gene match.